Listed here is a single T cell receptor (beta chain). The data derive from a study of T cell changes during pregnancy in multiple sclerosis. CDR1 and CDR2 (germline): SGHAT, FQNNGV. This CDR3 spans 14 amino acids. Trimming pared 3 bases from V and 8 bases from J, leaving 13 bases between. The data were produced by immunoSEQ multiplex PCR, yet TCRdb's version contains in-frame clones alone and is incomplete. Seen here are about 42,000 clones, 70% to 90% observed once, and the top ten hold roughly 0.9%. This TCR came from a female donor with multiple sclerosis, enrolled in a pregnancy study. Sequencing was performed on CD4+ T cells from peripheral blood mononuclear cells, taken after pregnancy. This chain joins TRBV11-2 and TRBJ2-2; tentative D call: TRBD2 (6 bases). DNA for the CDR3: TGTGCCAGCAGCTTTCCATCCGGGGGTGGGGAGCTGTTTTTT. Amino acid sequence: CASSFPSGGGELFF.